Sequencing of this TCR beta chain was carried out in a study of T cells in Graves' hyperthyroidism and ophthalmopathy. Study-wide background: Upon initial diagnosis and before any treatment, peripheral blood was collected. The study's findings and limits: Ophthalmopathy cases were set apart from stable hyperthyroidism by a 13 V-J model. Most thyroid-expanded clonotypes above 0.001 were also found in blood.

Cells are PBMCs isolated from roughly 9.2 ml of fresh blood. Authors of the study amplified TCR beta CDR3 regions from RNA transcripts. The primer set for the first-round RT-PCR of the TCR CDR3 was HTBI. MiXCR was run by TCRdb on the multiplex PCR reads, yielding one entry per CDR3 protein. Found here are 250,000 to 300,000 distinct CDR3 sequences, roughly 15% of them singletons; the top ten hold more than 10%. This CDR3 spans 13 amino acids. Germline CDR1 MDHEN, CDR2 SYDVKM. The V end lost 6 bases, the J end lost 6 bases, and 12 bases lay between the germline ends. As concerns this clonotype: What it binds is unknown.

The chain recombines TRBV28 with TRBJ2-1; possibly TRBD2 for D (6 bases). Sequenced sample: blood. The source is a woman aged 40 to 50 with Graves' hyperthyroidism that later progressed to Graves' ophthalmopathy. CDR3 protein: CASRPTRINEQFF. For the CDR3, the DNA is TGTGCCAGCAGACCGACTAGGATCAATGAGCAGTTCTTC.